A selection of T cell receptor beta chains follows, all from one sample in a study of T cells after yellow fever vaccination. Using its own MiXCR run on the 5' RACE reads, TCRdb lists one record per CDR3 protein. The sample yields over 45,000 distinct CDR3 sequences, roughly 6.9% seen once. The source was CD8+ T cells sorted from PBMCs, collected on the day of the first yellow fever vaccination. All receptors derive from a man younger than 30 who received the YFV17D yellow fever vaccine. Each CDR3 is given with its conserved first and last residue. A D gene is named only where the DNA matches it firmly. Only part of the rows carry a size: once, few, many, or a class if the clone is expanded.

NA	NA	TRBV3-1	TRBJ2-7	TGTGCCAGCAGCCAAGATGTCGGTAGCGCGGTTAGAAGGTACGAGCAGTACTTC	CASSQDVGSAVRRYEQYF
NA	few	TRBV12-3/TRBV12-4	TRBJ2-1	TGTGCCAGCAACCGACTTGACAATGAGCAGTTCTTC	CASNRLDNEQFF
NA	NA	TRBV14	TRBJ1-1	TGTGCCAGCAGCCCCTTCAAGCGGGTTAAGGAAGCTTTCTTT	CASSPFKRVKEAFF
NA	few	TRBV7-6	TRBJ2-7	TGTGCCAGCAGTAAAGAACCGGGACCTAACTACGAGCAGTACTTC	CASSKEPGPNYEQYF
NA	NA	TRBV4-1	TRBJ1-1	TGCGCCAGCAGCATGGAGAACACTGAAGCTTTCTTT	CASSMENTEAFF
NA	NA	TRBV7-9	TRBJ2-1	TGTGCCAGCAGCGCCAGCCCTGAGCAGTTCTTC	CASSASPEQFF
TRBD1	few	TRBV7-3	TRBJ1-6	TGTGCCAGCAGCCAGACAGGGGGTAATTCACCCCTCCACTTT	CASSQTGGNSPLHF
NA	few	TRBV7-7	TRBJ2-5	TGTGCCAGCAGCTTAGTTGTGCCATTGACCAGACAAGAGACCCAGTACTTC	CASSLVVPLTRQETQYF
NA	NA	TRBV5-6	TRBJ2-3	TGTGCCAGCAGCTTATGGGCAGGGGGCACAGATACGCAGTATTTT	CASSLWAGGTDTQYF
NA	few	TRBV7-8	TRBJ2-1	TGTGCCAGCAGACCACTTACCGGGACCTACAATGAGCAGTTCTTC	CASRPLTGTYNEQFF
NA	NA	TRBV7-2	TRBJ2-5	TGTGCCAGCAGCCAGCCGGGGGGCCTGGAGACCCAGTACTTC	CASSQPGGLETQYF
NA	many	TRBV4-1	TRBJ1-1	TGCGCCAGCAGCCCCCAGGGTTTGAACACTGAAGCTTTCTTT	CASSPQGLNTEAFF
NA	many	TRBV4-1	TRBJ2-7	TGCGCCAGCAGCCAAGAGGATTCCAGGGCCTACGAGCAGTACTTC	CASSQEDSRAYEQYF
NA	many	TRBV7-9	TRBJ2-1	TGTGCCAGCAGGTCGACAGGTTACAATGAGCAGTTCTTC	CASRSTGYNEQFF
NA	few	TRBV7-6	TRBJ2-2	TGTGCCAGCAGCTTATCCACTAGTGACACCGGGGAGCTGTTTTTT	CASSLSTSDTGELFF
NA	NA	TRBV20-1	TRBJ1-2	TGCAGTGCAATTAGCTTCCAGGACAGTAACTATGGCTACACCTTC	CSAISFQDSNYGYTF
NA	many	TRBV15	TRBJ2-7	TGTGCCATCACCGACAGTAGATCCGGCGGATACGAGCAGTACTTC	CAITDSRSGGYEQYF
NA	many	TRBV7-9	TRBJ1-6	TGTGCCAGCAGCTTAGAGAATTCACCCCTCCACTTT	CASSLENSPLHF
TRBD1	NA	TRBV7-2	TRBJ2-7	TGTGCCAGCAGCCGGACAGGGAGGGAGCAGTACTTC	CASSRTGREQYF
NA	few	TRBV5-5	TRBJ2-1	TGTGCCAGCAGCTTGTGGAGGGGGGGCGAGCAGTTCTTC	CASSLWRGGEQFF
NA	many	TRBV7-8	TRBJ2-3	TGTGCCAGCAGCCCCTGGGCTACTATCGCAGATACGCAGTATTTT	CASSPWATIADTQYF
TRBD2	NA	TRBV5-5	TRBJ2-5	TGTGCCAGCAGCTTGGAAATTGGACTAGCCTGGACCCAGTACTTC	CASSLEIGLAWTQYF
NA	NA	TRBV5-8	TRBJ1-1	TGTGCCAGCACCCGAAGGGCCACTGAAGCTTTCTTT	CASTRRATEAFF
TRBD1	few	TRBV7-9	TRBJ2-1	TGTGCCAGCAGCCAAAGACAGGGTCTGTACAATGAGCAGTTCTTC	CASSQRQGLYNEQFF
TRBD1	NA	TRBV7-9	TRBJ2-5	TGTGCCAGCAGCTCCGGGCCCTCCTCAAGGGGGCGTCGGGAGACCCAGTACTTC	CASSSGPSSRGRRETQYF
NA	few	TRBV14	TRBJ2-7	TGTGCCAGCAGCCATCCCGGAGCGGCTGAGCAGTACTTC	CASSHPGAAEQYF
NA	many	TRBV3-1	TRBJ2-5	TGTGCCAGCAGCCAAGTTGGGGGGAGAGAGACCCAGTACTTC	CASSQVGGRETQYF
TRBD1	few	TRBV4-3	TRBJ2-1	TGCGCCAGCAGCCAAGATGGAACAGGGGGAGGTGAGCAGTTCTTC	CASSQDGTGGGEQFF
NA	few	TRBV9	TRBJ2-2	TGTGCCAGCAGCGCGACCGTAGAGGGGACGAACACCGGGGAGCTGTTTTTT	CASSATVEGTNTGELFF
NA	few	TRBV7-9	TRBJ1-1	TGTGCCAGCAGCTTAGATGGTTTGAACACTGAAGCTTTCTTT	CASSLDGLNTEAFF
TRBD2	many	TRBV10-3	TRBJ2-5	TGTGCCATCAGTGGGGGACTAGCGGGGACGCAGACCCAGTACTTC	CAISGGLAGTQTQYF
TRBD2	many	TRBV3-1	TRBJ2-2	TGTGCCAGCAGCCAAGAGAACCGGGAAGCGGGGGCTTTGGAGCTGTTTTTT	CASSQENREAGALELFF
NA	many	TRBV4-1	TRBJ2-5	TGCGCCAGCAGCCGAGGCTCAACAGACGGAGAGACCCAGTACTTC	CASSRGSTDGETQYF
NA	many	TRBV9	TRBJ1-1	TGTGCCAGCAGCGTAGGGGGCACTGAAGCTTTCTTT	CASSVGGTEAFF
NA	many	TRBV27	TRBJ1-1	TGTGCCACCGCGGACAGGAACACTGAAGCTTTCTTT	CATADRNTEAFF
NA	NA	TRBV7-7	TRBJ2-5	TGTGCTAGCAGCTTAGCGGCCGGCTACATCAGAGAGACCCAGTACTTC	CASSLAAGYIRETQYF
TRBD1	many	TRBV6-2/TRBV6-3	TRBJ1-1	TGTGCCAGCAGTTACTCGAGGGGGCTGGAAGCTTTCTTT	CASSYSRGLEAFF
NA	many	TRBV12-3/TRBV12-4	TRBJ2-5	TGTGCCAGCAGTTCCGGGCAGGGCCCCGAGACCCAGTACTTC	CASSSGQGPETQYF
NA	few	TRBV7-6	TRBJ1-3	TGTGCCAGCAGCTTAGCGCGCGGGGGGCGAGGAAACACCATATATTTT	CASSLARGGRGNTIYF
NA	NA	TRBV5-1	TRBJ2-7	TGCGCCAGCAGCTCCTACGGGTTGAGCTCCTACGAGCAGTACTTC	CASSSYGLSSYEQYF
TRBD1	few	TRBV10-3	TRBJ2-3	TGTGCCATCAGTGACCGAGGGGGCGTCGCAGATACGCAGTATTTT	CAISDRGGVADTQYF
TRBD2	many	TRBV19	TRBJ2-1	TGTGCCAGTAGTCCGACTAGCGGGGACTTCAATGAGCAGTTCTTC	CASSPTSGDFNEQFF
NA	NA	TRBV4-3	TRBJ1-4	TGCGCCAGCAGCCGGACCTCGGACGGGGTAGGGGAAAAACTGTTTTTT	CASSRTSDGVGEKLFF
NA	many	TRBV4-1	TRBJ2-2	TGCGCCAGCAGCCAAGGGTTTAAGGGCACCGGGGAGCTGTTTTTT	CASSQGFKGTGELFF
NA	few	TRBV6-5	TRBJ2-1	TGTGCCAGCAGTTGGAGGGGGGCCGGGAATGAGCAGTTCTTC	CASSWRGAGNEQFF
TRBD2	few	TRBV11-2	TRBJ2-1	TGTGCCAGCAGACCCGATAGCGGGGGAGTATATGAGCAGTTCTTC	CASRPDSGGVYEQFF
TRBD2	few	TRBV27	TRBJ2-5	TGTGCCAGCAGGATAGCGGGAGGATGGGAGACCCAGTACTTC	CASRIAGGWETQYF
TRBD2	many	TRBV6-2/TRBV6-3	TRBJ2-1	TGTGCCAGCAGTTTACTAGCGGGGGCCTACAATGAGCAGTTCTTC	CASSLLAGAYNEQFF
NA	few	TRBV7-6	TRBJ1-3	TGTGCCAGCAGCGGCACCGGGCTTCCTGGAAACACCATATATTTT	CASSGTGLPGNTIYF
NA	NA	TRBV5-4	TRBJ1-1	TGTGCCAGCAGCGGAAGAGGGGTAGTTGGCACTGAAGCTTTCTTT	CASSGRGVVGTEAFF
NA	NA	TRBV6-5	TRBJ1-5	TGTGCCAGCAGTCACCGGGACGGTCATCAGCCCCAGCATTTT	CASSHRDGHQPQHF
NA	many	TRBV7-8	TRBJ2-5	TGTGCCAGCAGCTTAGCAATAGCAGCTAAAGAGACCCAGTACTTC	CASSLAIAAKETQYF
NA	many	TRBV27	TRBJ2-2	TGTGCCAGCAGTTTGGTGGGGGGCCTCACCGGGGAGCTGTTTTTT	CASSLVGGLTGELFF